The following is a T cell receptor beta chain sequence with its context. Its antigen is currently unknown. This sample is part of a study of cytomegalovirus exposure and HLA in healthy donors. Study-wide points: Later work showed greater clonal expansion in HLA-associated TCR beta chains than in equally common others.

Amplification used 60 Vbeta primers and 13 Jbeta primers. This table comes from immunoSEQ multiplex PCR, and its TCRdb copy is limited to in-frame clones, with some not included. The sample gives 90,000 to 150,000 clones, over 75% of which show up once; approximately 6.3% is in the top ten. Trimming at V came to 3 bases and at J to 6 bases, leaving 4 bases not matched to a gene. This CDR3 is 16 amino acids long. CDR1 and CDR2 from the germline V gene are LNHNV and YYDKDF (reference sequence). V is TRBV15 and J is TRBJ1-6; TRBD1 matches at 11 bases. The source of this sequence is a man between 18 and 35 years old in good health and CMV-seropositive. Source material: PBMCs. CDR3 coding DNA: TGTGCCACCAGCAGCGGGACAGGGGGACCTAATTCACCCCTCCACTTT. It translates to CATSSGTGGPNSPLHF.